This entry describes one T cell receptor (beta chain). Its antigen specificity is not known. No qualities accompany the bases; no much larger clone lies one base away. TCR beta CDR3 regions were amplified from RNA transcripts for repertoire sequencing. The first round was an RT-PCR using HTBI primers with the Qiagen OneStep RT-PCR kit, and this first round was followed by a second-round multiplex PCR, then size selection and purification. Sequencing of the libraries was carried out on an Illumina HiSeq2000 in paired-end mode with 100 bp reads. As for the original processing: SOAPnuke was used to process the reads, removing any read that contained adapters or uncalled bases, had a mean Phred below 15, or lacked an exact match to the constant primer or identifier. COPE v1.2.5 was used to merge the high-quality paired reads. Unique nucleotide sequences were defined as clonotypes and aligned to IMGT TRB V, D and J references using MiTCR v1.1. Analysis was restricted to V-J combinations with a frequency above 0.0001, which covered 99% to 99.2% of repertoires. For each V-J combination, a TCR clonal expansion and chaos score was defined as the ratio of F50 clonal expansion to chaos observed in the TCRdist matrix. Welch's t-statistics and random forest were used to narrow the features down to around 12 V-J combinations, which were then fed into a naive Bayes classifier. The similarity between thyroid and blood repertoires was quantified using the Morisita-Horn index. In-frame beta chains were kept once TCRdb had trimmed the public reads at Q25 with fastp and called clones with MiXCR. Entries that share a CDR3 protein sequence are merged under the most common genes and DNA. The V and J calls were not made by the authors but by TCRdb's processing. The sample table records about 1.1 million distinct CDR3 sequences; about 35% of these occur just once. Over 8.5% of the sample rests with the top ten.

This sample was included in a study of Graves' ophthalmopathy and Graves' hyperthyroidism (dated by TCRdb to the late 2010s). About the full investigation: Hyperthyroidism was considered stable if no progression to ophthalmopathy occurred within 18 months of follow-up. To explore V-J signatures distinguishing ophthalmopathy from hyperthyroidism, a discovery set of under 110 patients (fewer than 45 ophthalmopathy, 55 to 60 stable hyperthyroidism) was enrolled. T-cell repertoires of thyroid tissue and blood were compared in over 5 hyperthyroidism patients. For independent validation, a separate cohort was made up of some 19 hyperthyroidism patients plus 17 patients who later progressed from hyperthyroidism to ophthalmopathy. TCR beta repertoire signatures were used to distinguish Graves' ophthalmopathy from Graves' hyperthyroidism and to predict progression to ophthalmopathy. In total, 135 blood samples were TCR-sequenced: roughly 45 ophthalmopathy, 80 or so hyperthyroidism and some 17 hyperthyroidism-to-ophthalmopathy patients. Following sampling, methimazole starting at 30 mg daily was administered to hyperthyroidism patients, and high-dose intravenous methylprednisolone was administered to ophthalmopathy patients. What the work shows at the level of the full study, not this receptor alone: Most expanded thyroid clonotypes with a frequency above 0.001 also appeared in blood, which suggests that blood repertoires may reflect the immune response in the thyroid. In validation, the model predicted ophthalmopathy progression with 70.59% sensitivity and about 73% specificity; more than ten predicted patients were CT-confirmed with GO in a median of approximately six months. Ophthalmopathy was separated from stable hyperthyroidism by the 13-signature model with around 89% sensitivity and roughly 83% specificity in cross-validation and with 80%/75% in the test set. Sample size was not predetermined statistically, and investigators were not blinded to group allocation.

Trimming costs V 9 bases and J 0 bases, and their ends lie 15 bases apart. Based on the germline V gene, the CDR1 and CDR2 sequences are MDHEN and SYDVKM. Reading from cysteine to phenylalanine, the CDR3 counts 14 amino acids. Only the CDR3 DNA stays, 42 bases, in frame from base 1. Hyperthyroidism patients were newly diagnosed, were aged 18 to 65 years, and had a disease duration under 2 months. Anyone with other autoimmune diseases, uncontrolled infections, pregnancy or lactation was excluded from the study. Clinical symptoms, serum thyroxine, TRAb, thyroid ultrasound and orbital computed tomography were used for diagnosis. Trizol reagent was used to extract the total RNA, and its quality was then checked on an Agilent 2100 Bioanalyzer.

The chain is assembled from TRBV28 and TRBJ2-7; the D gene is unclear. The TCR originated in an adult man with Graves' hyperthyroidism. Specimen: peripheral blood or thyroid tissue (not recorded which). The CDR3 region reads CARPCQGFSYEQYF. The nucleotide sequence is TGTGCCAGACCATGTCAAGGATTCTCCTACGAGCAGTACTTC.